Described below is a single T cell receptor (beta chain) sequence and its context. Its antigen is undetermined. One junction end disagrees with the germline gene, perhaps due to a read error. This entry comes from a study of tumor-infiltrating lymphocytes in primary liver carcinoma. Study summary: The tumors ranged from about 4 to 11 cm across and fell within stage T1-T3 N0M0. Study conclusions and caveats: Tumor top-250-clone fraction significantly exceeded that of blood (p = 0.039). Only about 7-24% of top clones occurred in every one of the five tumor regions.

Constant-region priming of 500 to 550 ng total RNA yielded TCR beta cDNA. ARM-PCR was slightly modified, and three nested multiplex PCR rounds with it gave rise to the TCR beta libraries. For 10 cycles apiece, the opening two PCR rounds ran with TRBV1-TRBV30 forward primers and a C-beta reverse primer. Using its own MiXCR run on the multiplex PCR reads, TCRdb lists one record per CDR3 protein. The sample has about 54,000 distinct CDR3 sequences, over 70% seen once; the top ten hold under 30%. Joint extraction of RNA and DNA used about 17-32 mg of bulk tissue that was unsorted. CDR1 SGHVS and CDR2 FQNEAQ come from the germline V gene. The CDR3 has 16 residues.

The chain has TRBV7-8 and TRBJ2-2; D gene unclear. The sequenced sample was liver tumor tissue from sampling region 2. Subset reported: tumor region T2, inferior pole. This TCR derives from a man aged 40-50 years with primary liver carcinoma and hepatitis B virus infection. The chain's CDR3 is CASSLDGAELTGELFF. The CDR3 DNA sequence: TGTGCCAGTAGCTTAGATGGCGCAGAACTCACCGGGGAGCTGTTTTTT.